The 30 T cell receptor beta chains listed next were all sequenced from one sample in a study of cytomegalovirus exposure and HLA in healthy donors. The PCR made use of 60 Vbeta and 13 Jbeta primers. Profiling relied on immunoSEQ multiplex PCR, and the TCRdb table lists in-frame clones only, not all of them. The sample contains about 150,000 clones, approximately 83% of which appear only once. Sequencing was done on a sample of PBMCs. These receptors were taken from a woman aged 40-49 years in good health and CMV-seronegative.

This rearrangement joins TRBV19 to TRBJ2-1, with D possibly matching TRBD2 (7 bases). The CDR3 sequence is 17 residues long. With 6 bases removed from V and 2 bases from J, the gap between germline ends came to 20 bases. Germline V gene sequence: CDR1 LNHDA, CDR2 SQIVND (reference sequence). CDR3 nucleotide sequence: TGTGCCAGTAGCGCCATGAGTAGGGGGGGGACCTACAATGAGCAGTTCTTC. It specifies CASSAMSRGGTYNEQFF.

The sample holds a few counts of this clone. The chain employs TRBV7-9 and TRBJ1-1, with D perhaps TRBD1 (6 bases). The CDR3 has 15 residues. V dropped 0 bases and J dropped 1 base, with 9 bases sitting between them. CDR1 is SEHNR and CDR2 is FQNEAQ in the germline V gene (reference sequence). The CDR3 DNA is TGTGCCAGCAGCTTAGCGCAGGGGAGGAACACTGAAGCTTTCTTT. Its protein is CASSLAQGRNTEAFF.

The chain joins TRBV5-5 to TRBJ1-2; D gene unclear. The germline V gene has CDR1 SGHKS and CDR2 YYEKEE (reference sequence). The CDR3 extends over 17 amino acids. Trimming left V 0 bases short and J 1 base short, with 16 bases between. DNA of the CDR3: TGTGCCAGCAGCTTGGACCCTGGGCAGGCTAATAACTATGGCTACACCTTC. This gives the protein CASSLDPGQANNYGYTF.

This chain links TRBV7-9 with TRBJ2-1, with D unresolved. The CDR3 is 15 amino acids. The V end was cut by 5 bases, the J end by 4 bases, with 15 bases between. Germline V gene data show CDR1 as SEHNR and CDR2 as FQNEAQ (reference sequence). The CDR3, as DNA: TGTGCCAGCAGCCTTTACCTAGGCCATTACAATGAGCAGTTCTTC. Translated, it gives CASSLYLGHYNEQFF. The variable domain in full, with the rest retrieved from reference TRBV7-9 and TRBJ2-1, is DTGVSQNPRHKITKRGQNVTFRCDPISEHNRLYWYRQTLGQGPEFLTYFQNEAQLEKSRLLSDRFSAERPKGSFSTLEIQRTEQGDSAMYLCASSLYLGHYNEQFFGPGTRLTVL.

V usage is TRBV10-2 and J usage is TRBJ2-2; D may be TRBD1 (6 bases). The V and J ends lost 7 bases and 4 bases respectively, with 13 bases between them. The CDR3 spans 14 residues. Germline V CDR1 and CDR2: WSHSY, SAAADI. CDR3 nucleotide sequence: TGCGCCAGCATCAGAGACAGGTCCACCGGGGAGCTGTTTTTT. Translating it yields CASIRDRSTGELFF.

In DNA form, the CDR3 reads TGCGCCAGCAGTGTGGCTAAGGCGGGCTCTTCGGCTTTCTTT. Protein sequence: CASSVAKAGSSAFF. V usage is TRBV10-1 and J usage is TRBJ1-1; no clear D. Germline V lookup: CDR1 WNHNN, CDR2 SYGVQD (reference sequence). There are 14 residues in the CDR3. V gave up 4 bases and J gave up 11 bases, with 20 bases separating them.

The sample holds many counts of this clone. The J gene is TRBJ2-3, the V gene TRBV6-4, with a tentative D call TRBD1 (8 bases). Germline loops: CDR1 MRHNA, CDR2 SNTAGT. The length of the CDR3 is 18 residues. V was cut by 2 bases and J by 1 base, with 19 bases left in between. CDR3 DNA sequence: TGTGCCAGCAGTGACGGACAGGGTCCTGGGAGGGGCACAGATACGCAGTATTTT. Its protein is CASSDGQGPGRGTDTQYF.

This chain uses TRBV18 with TRBJ2-7, with 10 bases lining up with TRBD1. The CDR3 runs 15 residues. The ends lost 3 bases at V and 3 bases at J; junction bases unmatched: 5. Germline V gene data show CDR1 as KGHSH and CDR2 as LQKENI. The CDR3, as DNA: TGTGCCAGCTCACCGCGGACAGGGGGTAGCTACGAGCAGTACTTC. Translated, it gives CASSPRTGGSYEQYF.

The gene calls are TRBV4-1 and TRBJ1-5; D unclear. CDR3 length: 15 residues. V lost 3 bases and J lost 0, with 9 bases in between. Germline V lookup: CDR1 MGHRA, CDR2 YSYEKL. CDR3 amino acids: CASSHGVYSNQPQHF. As DNA, the CDR3 is TGCGCCAGCAGCCACGGAGTTTATAGCAATCAGCCCCAGCATTTT.

The count of this clone is one. The chain carries TRBV2 and TRBJ1-3, with TRBD1 identical over 9 bases. Germline V gene data show CDR1 as SNHLY and CDR2 as FYNNEI. The CDR3 spans 15 residues. With V trimmed by 5 bases and J by 5 bases, 7 bases remained unmatched. CDR3 nucleotide sequence: TGTGCCAGCAGTTCAACCGGGACAGGGAGAAACACCATATATTTT. This encodes CASSSTGTGRNTIYF.

The chain carries TRBV7-8 and TRBJ1-4; the match to TRBD1 covers 7 bases. V was clipped by 5 bases and J by 0 bases; unmatched bases: 12. The CDR3 has 18 residues. Germline CDR1 SGHVS, CDR2 FQNEAQ. DNA of the CDR3: TGTGCCAGCAGCCCCCACACAGGGGACCACGCAACTAATGAAAAACTGTTTTTT. Protein product: CASSPHTGDHATNEKLFF.

This clone appeared a few times. This chain connects TRBV6-6 to TRBJ2-2, with D uncertain. Germline CDR1 and CDR2: MNHNY and SVGAGI (reference sequence). This CDR3 region has 14 residues. V was trimmed by 2 bases and J by 3 bases, leaving 7 bases between them. The DNA of the CDR3 is TGTGCCAGCAGTTACGCGTTGGACACCGGGGAGCTGTTTTTT. It is translated as CASSYALDTGELFF.

This clone has at least ten counts. The chain is built from TRBV5-4 and TRBJ1-2; possibly TRBD1 for D (6 bases). The V gene's germline CDR1 is SGHNT and CDR2 YYREEE (reference sequence). The CDR3 consists of 13 residues. V dropped 4 bases and J dropped 8 bases, with 15 bases sitting between them. This CDR3 is CASSATGLVGYTF. In DNA form, the CDR3 reads TGTGCCAGCAGCGCTACAGGGTTAGTCGGCTACACCTTC.

The V gene is TRBV6-5, the J gene TRBJ1-2, with a possible D match to TRBD1 (6 bases). V dropped 1 base and J dropped 1 base, with 10 bases sitting between them. CDR1 MNHEY and CDR2 SVGAGI come from the germline V gene. This CDR3 is 15 amino acids long. DNA of the CDR3: TGTGCCAGCAGTTACTTTGGACAGAATAACTATGGCTACACCTTC. Translation: CASSYFGQNNYGYTF.

The genes are TRBV10-3 and TRBJ1-2, with 11 bases aligning to TRBD1. Per germline, CDR1 ENHRY and CDR2 SYGVKD. V lost 6 bases and J lost 7; bases outside the gene matches: 4. The CDR3 has 13 residues. This chain's CDR3 is CAISAGQGGGYTF. The CDR3 DNA follows: TGTGCCATCAGCGCGGGACAGGGGGGTGGCTACACCTTC.

The genes are TRBV5-6 and TRBJ2-7; D gene ambiguous. This CDR3 has 14 amino acids. V gave up 0 bases and J gave up 1 base, with 8 bases separating them. Germline V lookup: CDR1 SGHDT, CDR2 YYEEEE. The CDR3 sequence: CASSLGQVSYEQYF. The DNA of the CDR3 is TGTGCCAGCAGCTTGGGGCAAGTTTCCTACGAGCAGTACTTC.

V and J are TRBV28 and TRBJ2-2, with D maybe TRBD1 (6 bases). Deletions cut 6 bases from V and 0 bases from J, with 14 bases between. This CDR3 spans 16 amino acids. The germline CDR1 and CDR2 sequences are MDHEN and SYDVKM. CDR3 in amino acids: CASRPTGHSNTGELFF. For the CDR3, the DNA is TGTGCCAGCAGGCCAACAGGGCATTCGAACACCGGGGAGCTGTTTTTT.

The rearrangement links TRBV6-1 to TRBJ2-5; possibly TRBD1 for D (6 bases). The closer fit of TRBJ2-7 to the DNA end suggests the J call may be wrong. The CDR3 spans 14 residues. The germline V gene encodes CDR1 MNHNS and CDR2 SASEGT. The CDR3 DNA follows: TGTGCCAGCGATCTAGACAGGCTATCCTACGAGCAGTACTTC. It is translated as CASDLDRLSYEQYF.

The chain couples TRBV6-5 to TRBJ1-2; 10 bases line up with TRBD1. CDR3 length: 14 residues. The V gene's germline CDR1 is MNHEY and CDR2 SVGAGI. Trimming cost V 2 bases and J 8 bases; bases outside gene matches: 5. This chain's CDR3 is CASSYKRQGAGYTF. CDR3 nucleotides: TGTGCCAGCAGTTACAAACGACAGGGGGCGGGCTACACCTTC.

CDR3 nucleotide sequence: TGTGCCAGCACCCCAGGGGGGCTTAACACTGAAGCTTTCTTT. Its protein is CASTPGGLNTEAFF. The rearrangement joins TRBV6-6 to TRBJ1-1, with 7 nucleotides matching TRBD1. Germline values: CDR1 MNHNY, CDR2 SVGAGI (reference sequence). The CDR3 has 14 residues. V lost 7 bases and J lost 2; bases outside the gene matches: 7.

V and J are TRBV27 and TRBJ2-7, with 14 nucleotides matching TRBD2. The J segment lost 6 bases and the V segment lost 6 bases, leaving 13 bases of the junction unmatched. This CDR3 comprises 17 residues. CDR1 is MNHEY, CDR2 SMNVEV, per germline (reference sequence). The CDR3 coding sequence is TGTGCCAGCAGGCCAGGAGCGGGACTAGCGGGAGAAGGCGAGCAGTACTTC. It encodes CASRPGAGLAGEGEQYF.

In this sample, this clone turned up a few times. The V call is TRBV5-6, the J call TRBJ1-1; no firm D call. Germline CDR1 and CDR2: SGHDT and YYEEEE. This CDR3 has 13 amino acids. Trimming cost V 1 base and J 6 bases, with 10 bases left between them. CDR3 nucleotides: TGTGCCAGCAGCTTGCGATTCGGGGCTGAAGCTTTCTTT. Translation: CASSLRFGAEAFF.

This rearrangement joins TRBV18 to TRBJ1-2, with a possible D match to TRBD1 (6 bases). The CDR3 is made up of 17 amino acids. Looked up from germline, CDR1 is KGHSH and CDR2 is LQKENI. Between the trimmed V and J ends, which lost 0 bases and 2 bases, there was a span of 16 bases. This CDR3 reads CASSPPGRGLQNYGYTF. The CDR3 region has the DNA TGTGCCAGCTCACCACCAGGCAGGGGCCTGCAAAACTATGGCTACACCTTC.

The chain carries TRBV11-2 and TRBJ1-2; 7 bases map to TRBD1. This CDR3 comprises 15 residues. With 5 bases clipped from V and 6 bases from J, the junction kept 12 bases outside the gene matches. CDR1 and CDR2 (germline): SGHAT, FQNNGV. This CDR3 reads CASSQNEGTADGYTF. CDR3 nucleotides: TGTGCCAGCAGCCAAAATGAAGGGACAGCGGATGGCTACACCTTC.

The chain recombines TRBV9 with TRBJ2-3; 7 nucleotides match TRBD2. V lost 3 bases and J lost 0; bases outside the gene matches: 10. The CDR3 totals 17 residues. The germline gives CDR1 SGDLS, CDR2 YYNGEE. The CDR3: CASSDPPGGTSTDTQYF. DNA for the CDR3: TGTGCCAGCAGCGACCCCCCGGGGGGTACTAGCACAGATACGCAGTATTTT.

This clone has a handful of counts. The genes are TRBV27 and TRBJ1-2; 7 bases agree with TRBD1. The length of the CDR3 is 15 residues. V trimming: 7 bases; J trimming: 4 bases; junction bases outside the gene matches: 12. Germline assignment: CDR1 MNHEY and CDR2 SMNVEV (reference sequence). The CDR3 region is CASINRDSPSYGYTF. CDR3 nucleotides: TGTGCCAGCATTAATAGGGACAGCCCGTCCTATGGCTACACCTTC.

The chain links TRBV4-1 to TRBJ2-1; 11 bases line up with TRBD2. With V trimmed by 3 bases and J by 7 bases, 14 bases remained unmatched. The CDR3 spans 18 residues. Looked up from germline, CDR1 is MGHRA and CDR2 is YSYEKL. The CDR3, as DNA: TGCGCCAGCAGCCAGGAAGACCCTTTTAGCGGGGGGGCTAATGAGCAGTTCTTC. Protein product: CASSQEDPFSGGANEQFF.

The genes are TRBV5-8 and TRBJ1-2; D perhaps matches TRBD1 (5 bases). The CDR3 is 15 amino acids. The V gene lost 3 bases and the J gene lost 2 bases, with 14 bases spanning the gap. Germline V gene sequence: CDR1 SGHTS, CDR2 YDEGEE. The CDR3 DNA reads TGTGCCAGCAGCTGGGCGGGGGGTGTGAACTATGGCTACACCTTC. Its protein product is CASSWAGGVNYGYTF.

This chain uses TRBV15 with TRBJ2-3, with 12 bases matching TRBD2. The CDR3 sequence is 16 residues long. The V gene end was trimmed by 5 bases and the J gene end by 5 bases; junction bases not matched to a gene: 8. Germline CDR1 is LNHNV and CDR2 is YYDKDF (reference sequence). CDR3 DNA: TGTGCCACCAGCTCCCGACTAGCGGGAGCGGGAGATACGCAGTATTTT. This gives the protein CATSSRLAGAGDTQYF. Using reference TRBV15 and TRBJ2-3 for the parts outside the CDR3, the full variable domain is DAMVIQNPRYQVTQFGKPVTLSCSQTLNHNVMYWYQQKSSQAPKLLFHYYDKDFNNEADTPDNFQSRRPNTSFCFLDIRSPGLGDTAMYLCATSSRLAGAGDTQYFGPGTRLTVL.

V gene TRBV5-6 combines with J gene TRBJ2-1, with D maybe TRBD1 (6 bases). The V and J ends lost 4 bases and 5 bases respectively, with 7 bases between them. CDR3 length: 12 amino acids. Germline lookup yields CDR1 SGHDT and CDR2 YYEEEE. For the CDR3, the DNA is TGTGCCAGCAGCCGGACAGACAATGAGCAGTTCTTC. It encodes CASSRTDNEQFF. The full variable domain, its missing parts supplied by reference TRBV5-6 and TRBJ2-1, is DAGVTQSPTHLIKTRGQQVTLRCSPKSGHDTVSWYQQALGQGPQFIFQYYEEEERQRGNFPDRFSGHQFPNYSSELNVNALLLGDSALYLCASSRTDNEQFFGPGTRLTVL.